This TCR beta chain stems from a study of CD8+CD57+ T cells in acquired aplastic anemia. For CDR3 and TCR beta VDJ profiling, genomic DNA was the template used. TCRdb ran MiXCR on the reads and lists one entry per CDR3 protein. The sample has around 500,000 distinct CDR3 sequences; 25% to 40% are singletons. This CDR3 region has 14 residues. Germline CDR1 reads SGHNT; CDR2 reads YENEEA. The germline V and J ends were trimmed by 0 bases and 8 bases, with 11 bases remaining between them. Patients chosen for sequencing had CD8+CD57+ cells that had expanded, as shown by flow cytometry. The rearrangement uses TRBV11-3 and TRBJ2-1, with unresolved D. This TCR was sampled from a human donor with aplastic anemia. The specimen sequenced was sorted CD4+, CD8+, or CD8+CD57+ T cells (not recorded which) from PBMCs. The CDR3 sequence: CASSLDGRAHEQFF. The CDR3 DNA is TGTGCCAGCAGCTTAGATGGTCGAGCCCATGAGCAGTTCTTC.